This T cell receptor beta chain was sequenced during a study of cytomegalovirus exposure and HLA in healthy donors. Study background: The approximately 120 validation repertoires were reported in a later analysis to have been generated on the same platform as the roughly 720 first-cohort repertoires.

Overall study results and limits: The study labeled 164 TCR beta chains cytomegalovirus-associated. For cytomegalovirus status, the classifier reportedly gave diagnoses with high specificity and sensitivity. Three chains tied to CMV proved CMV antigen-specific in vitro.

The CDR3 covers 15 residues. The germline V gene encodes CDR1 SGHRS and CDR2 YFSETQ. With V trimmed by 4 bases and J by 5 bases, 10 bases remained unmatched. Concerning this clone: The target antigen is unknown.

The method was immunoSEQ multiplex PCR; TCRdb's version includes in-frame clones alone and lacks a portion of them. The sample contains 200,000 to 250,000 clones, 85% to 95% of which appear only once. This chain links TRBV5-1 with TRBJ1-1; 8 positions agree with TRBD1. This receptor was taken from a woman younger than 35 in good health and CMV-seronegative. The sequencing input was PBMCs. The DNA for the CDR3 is TGCGCCAGCAGCCTGGCCGGACAGGGATGGACTGAAGCTTTCTTT. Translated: CASSLAGQGWTEAFF.